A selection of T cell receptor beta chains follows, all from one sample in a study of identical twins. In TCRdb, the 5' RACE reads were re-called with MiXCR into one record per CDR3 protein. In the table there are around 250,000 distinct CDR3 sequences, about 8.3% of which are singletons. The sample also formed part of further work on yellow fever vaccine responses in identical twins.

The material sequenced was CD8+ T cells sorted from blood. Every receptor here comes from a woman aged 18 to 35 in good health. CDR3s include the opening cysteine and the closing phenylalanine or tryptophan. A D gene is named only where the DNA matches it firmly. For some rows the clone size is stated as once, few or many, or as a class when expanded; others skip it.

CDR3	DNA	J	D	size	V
CASSLAQFDVTDTQYF	TGTGCCAGCAGCTTAGCGCAATTTGATGTCACAGATACGCAGTATTTT	TRBJ2-3	.	many	TRBV7-8
CSVDGAYSGAQETQYF	TGCAGCGTTGATGGGGCATACAGTGGGGCCCAAGAGACCCAGTACTTC	TRBJ2-5	.	few	TRBV29-1
CASRLARGTLTNTDTQYF	TGTGCCAGCCGCTTGGCGCGGGGGACCCTCACCAACACAGATACGCAGTATTTT	TRBJ2-3	TRBD2	few	TRBV28
CASSSRAVGETQYF	TGTGCCAGCAGCTCCCGGGCCGTCGGGGAGACCCAGTACTTC	TRBJ2-5	.	.	TRBV7-9
CATTGGRPFGADTQYF	TGTGCCACCACGGGCGGCCGACCTTTTGGAGCAGATACGCAGTATTTT	TRBJ2-3	.	many	TRBV15
CASSWDSGIPSYGYTF	TGTGCCAGCAGTTGGGACTCAGGGATACCCTCCTATGGCTACACCTTC	TRBJ1-2	.	few	TRBV6-5
CASRGPPGQGPEAFF	TGTGCCAGCAGGGGCCCACCGGGACAGGGCCCTGAAGCTTTCTTT	TRBJ1-1	TRBD1	few	TRBV6-1
CSAVTAVSYEQYF	TGCAGCGCCGTTACGGCTGTCTCCTACGAGCAGTACTTC	TRBJ2-7	.	many	TRBV29-1
CASRKTDNYEQYF	TGTGCCAGCAGGAAGACAGATAACTACGAGCAGTACTTC	TRBJ2-7	.	many	TRBV25-1
CASSYDRENSYEQYF	TGTGCCAGCAGCTACGACAGGGAGAACTCCTACGAGCAGTACTTC	TRBJ2-7	TRBD1	few	TRBV12-3/TRBV12-4
CASSLGWREGSTDTQYF	TGTGCCAGCAGCTTAGGGTGGCGGGAGGGATCCACAGATACGCAGTATTTT	TRBJ2-3	TRBD2	few	TRBV7-9
CSVELADSYEQYF	TGCAGCGTTGAATTAGCGGACTCCTACGAGCAGTACTTC	TRBJ2-7	.	many	TRBV29-1
CSVIGVGSNYEQYF	TGCAGCGTTATCGGGGTGGGCTCGAACTACGAGCAGTACTTC	TRBJ2-7	.	many	TRBV29-1
CASSLGTPFDEQYF	TGCGCCAGCAGCTTGGGGACCCCTTTCGACGAGCAGTACTTC	TRBJ2-7	.	.	TRBV5-1
CASSPSQVLNYGYTF	TGTGCCAGCAGTCCCTCACAGGTTCTAAACTATGGCTACACCTTC	TRBJ1-2	.	.	TRBV27
CASSELGAEQFF	TGTGCCAGCAGTGAACTAGGAGCTGAGCAGTTCTTC	TRBJ2-1	.	few	TRBV27
CASSFSTDTQYF	TGTGCCAGCAGTTTCAGCACAGATACGCAGTATTTT	TRBJ2-3	.	many	TRBV12-3/TRBV12-4
CASSQLPHVAGRTYEQYF	TGCGCCAGCAGCCAGCTCCCCCACGTCGCGGGAAGGACCTACGAGCAGTACTTC	TRBJ2-7	.	few	TRBV4-1
CASSGQGAWNEQFF	TGTGCCAGCAGTGGACAGGGGGCGTGGAATGAGCAGTTCTTC	TRBJ2-1	TRBD1	.	TRBV2
CASSFTGVSYGYTF	TGTGCCAGCAGTTTCACAGGGGTATCATATGGCTACACCTTC	TRBJ1-2	TRBD1	many	TRBV27
CASSYSKWDRTSYEQYF	TGTGCCAGCAGTTATTCGAAATGGGACAGAACCTCCTACGAGCAGTACTTC	TRBJ2-7	TRBD1	.	TRBV6-9
CASSYPNQETQYF	TGTGCCAGCAGTTACCCCAATCAAGAGACCCAGTACTTC	TRBJ2-5	.	.	TRBV6-2/TRBV6-3
CASSLISGAEAFF	TGTGCCAGCAGCCTCATATCCGGGGCCGAAGCTTTCTTT	TRBJ1-1	.	.	TRBV9
CASSLLSTDTQYF	TGTGCCAGCAGCCTCCTAAGCACAGATACGCAGTATTTT	TRBJ2-3	.	many	TRBV7-3
CASSLPGPQYEQYF	TGTGCCAGCAGCCTGCCGGGACCTCAATACGAGCAGTACTTC	TRBJ2-7	.	.	TRBV7-8
CAISVGQGATNTGELFF	TGTGCCATCAGTGTTGGACAGGGCGCCACGAACACCGGGGAGCTGTTTTTT	TRBJ2-2	TRBD1	many	TRBV10-3
CASSIPRGTNEQFF	TGTGCCAGCAGCATTCCCCGGGGGACCAATGAGCAGTTCTTC	TRBJ2-1	.	.	TRBV28
CASSFSTSGGETQYF	TGTGCCAGCAGTTTCTCGACTAGCGGGGGAGAGACCCAGTACTTC	TRBJ2-5	TRBD2	few	TRBV6-2/TRBV6-3
CATSQTGTSWRAGYNEQFF	TGTGCCACCAGCCAAACCGGGACTAGCTGGAGGGCCGGTTACAATGAGCAGTTCTTC	TRBJ2-1	TRBD2	once	TRBV3-1
CSVPGATGELFF	TGCAGCGTTCCGGGGGCGACCGGGGAGCTGTTTTTT	TRBJ2-2	.	.	TRBV29-1
CASSSTGTSGVPTDTQYF	TGTGCCAGCAGCTCAACCGGGACTAGCGGGGTTCCCACAGATACGCAGTATTTT	TRBJ2-3	TRBD2	few	TRBV11-1
CASSLQGIYEQYF	TGTGCCAGCAGCTTGCAGGGTATCTACGAGCAGTACTTC	TRBJ2-7	.	few	TRBV7-8
CASSYSQGTLNTGELFF	TGTGCCAGCAGTTACTCACAGGGGACCCTTAACACCGGGGAGCTGTTTTTT	TRBJ2-2	TRBD1	many	TRBV6-5
CASSFGQGWTDTQYF	TGTGCCAGCAGTTTCGGGCAGGGCTGGACAGATACGCAGTATTTT	TRBJ2-3	.	many	TRBV27
CASSRGTDTQYF	TGTGCCAGCAGTCGCGGGACAGATACGCAGTATTTT	TRBJ2-3	.	many	TRBV27
CASSLRQGGEQYF	TGTGCCAGCAGTCTACGACAGGGCGGCGAGCAGTACTTC	TRBJ2-7	TRBD1	many	TRBV12-3/TRBV12-4
CASSIFADTGELFF	TGTGCCAGTAGTATTTTCGCGGACACCGGGGAGCTGTTTTTT	TRBJ2-2	.	.	TRBV19
CASSRPLASDNEQFF	TGTGCCAGCAGCCGTCCACTAGCAAGCGACAATGAGCAGTTCTTC	TRBJ2-1	.	.	TRBV7-6
CASSLALGTEAFF	TGTGCCAGCAGCTTAGCGCTAGGGACTGAAGCTTTCTTT	TRBJ1-1	.	few	TRBV7-8
CASSLVSPGYEQYF	TGTGCCAGCAGCTTAGTCAGTCCAGGATACGAGCAGTACTTC	TRBJ2-7	.	many	TRBV7-9
CASSPASDRNYEQYF	TGTGCCAGCAGTCCCGCCTCGGACAGGAACTACGAGCAGTACTTC	TRBJ2-7	TRBD1	.	TRBV6-2/TRBV6-3
CSVAGESYEQYF	TGCAGCGTTGCAGGGGAATCCTACGAGCAGTACTTC	TRBJ2-7	.	.	TRBV29-1
CASSPQGGNGYTF	TGTGCCAGCAGTCCCCAGGGAGGAAATGGCTACACCTTC	TRBJ1-2	.	few	TRBV12-3/TRBV12-4
CASSFLAGGMGEQFF	TGTGCCAGCAGCTTCTTAGCGGGGGGCATGGGTGAGCAGTTCTTC	TRBJ2-1	TRBD2	.	TRBV5-6
CASSPLPGQTLTDTQYF	TGTGCCAGCAGCCCCCTCCCGGGACAAACTCTGACAGATACGCAGTATTTT	TRBJ2-3	.	few	TRBV7-9
CASSQASSPYEQYF	TGCGCCAGCAGCCAGGCTAGTTCCCCCTACGAGCAGTACTTC	TRBJ2-7	.	many	TRBV4-3
CASSLVSYEQYF	TGTGCCAGCAGCTTAGTTTCCTACGAGCAGTACTTC	TRBJ2-7	.	many	TRBV7-9
CASSPRRTLGSTDTQYF	TGTGCCAGCAGTCCTCGACGTACCTTGGGGAGCACAGATACGCAGTATTTT	TRBJ2-3	.	.	TRBV2
CASSYHGAWDYGYTF	TGTGCCAGCAGTTACCATGGGGCATGGGACTATGGCTACACCTTC	TRBJ1-2	.	many	TRBV6-5
CASSQEQGPSEQYF	TGCGCCAGCAGCCAGGAGCAGGGACCTAGCGAGCAGTACTTC	TRBJ2-7	.	few	TRBV4-3
CASRTGQGARNTGELFF	TGTGCCAGCAGGACGGGACAGGGGGCTCGGAACACCGGGGAGCTGTTTTTT	TRBJ2-2	TRBD1	many	TRBV2